The source of this T cell receptor (beta chain) is a study of T-cell reconstitution after alpha-beta-depleted transplantation in children. General study findings and limits: Several hundred expanded graft clones reportedly were the source of alpha-beta T cells about two months after transplant. Several patients had high TCRbeta diversity at day 60; it came from surviving recipient T cells and thymic progenitors. Newly produced T cells mostly provided counts and TCRbeta diversity after one year, as hyperexpanded clones declined.

Details on this clonotype: Its antigen is not identified.

Preparation of the TCRbeta library used unique molecular identifiers. TCRdb itself ran the PCR reads through MiXCR, one entry per CDR3 protein. The repertoire holds approximately 800,000 distinct CDR3 sequences, with roughly 16% as singletons. The V and J ends lost 4 bases and 3 bases respectively, with 19 bases between them. The CDR3 loop spans 16 amino acids. Germline V gene sequence: CDR1 SEHNR, CDR2 FQNEAQ (reference sequence). The sequence was obtained from a male patient younger than 18 who had a stem cell transplant for acute lymphoblastic leukemia, so the T cells may come from the graft donor. This sample comprised PBMCs, mostly from graft donor cells, obtained 360 days after TCRalphabeta/CD19-depleted stem cell transplant. This chain joins TRBV7-9 and TRBJ2-7; no clear D. In DNA, the CDR3 is TGTGCCAGCAGCTCGGACCGACTTGGGCGATTCTACGAGCAGTACTTC. Translation: CASSSDRLGRFYEQYF.